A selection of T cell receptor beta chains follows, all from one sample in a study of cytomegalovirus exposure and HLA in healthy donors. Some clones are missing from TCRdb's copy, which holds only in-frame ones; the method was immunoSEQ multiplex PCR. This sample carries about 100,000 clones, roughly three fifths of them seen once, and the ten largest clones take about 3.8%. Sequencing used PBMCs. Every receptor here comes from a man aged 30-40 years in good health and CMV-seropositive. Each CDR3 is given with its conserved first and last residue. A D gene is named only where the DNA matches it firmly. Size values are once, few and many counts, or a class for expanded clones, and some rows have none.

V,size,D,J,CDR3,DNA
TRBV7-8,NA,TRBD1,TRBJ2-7,CASSPGQGGSYERYF,TGTGCCAGCAGCCCGGGACAGGGCGGATCCTACGAGCGGTACTTC
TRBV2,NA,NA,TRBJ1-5,CASSDGTLRGQPQHF,TGTGCCAGCAGTGATGGGACACTAAGGGGTCAGCCCCAGCATTTT
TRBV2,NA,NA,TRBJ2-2,CASTRGLATGELFF,TGTGCCAGCACCCGGGGACTTGCAACCGGGGAGCTGTTTTTT
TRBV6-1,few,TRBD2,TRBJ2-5,CASSDRPRGVKETQYF,TGTGCCAGCAGTGATCGCCCTCGGGGGGTCAAGGAGACCCAGTACTTC
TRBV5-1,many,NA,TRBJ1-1,CASSLRGVGTEAFF,TGCGCCAGCAGCTTACGGGGGGTGGGCACTGAAGCTTTCTTT
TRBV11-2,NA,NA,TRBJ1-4,CASSSLQGREKLFF,TGTGCCAGCAGCTCACTACAGGGCCGGGAAAAACTGTTTTTT
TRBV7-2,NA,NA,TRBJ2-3,CASSSPAGTDTQYF,TGTGCCAGCAGCTCCCCGGCGGGCACAGATACGCAGTATTTT
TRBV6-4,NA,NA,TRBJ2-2,CASSDLGRDTGELFF,TGTGCCAGCAGTGATTTGGGGCGAGACACCGGGGAGCTGTTTTTT
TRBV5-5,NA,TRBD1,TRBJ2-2,CASSSSTGTVAGELFF,TGTGCCAGCAGCTCTTCGACCGGGACAGTGGCCGGGGAGCTGTTTTTT
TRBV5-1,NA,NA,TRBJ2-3,CASSLVGDPTDTQYF,TGCGCCAGCAGCTTGGTCGGGGATCCCACAGATACGCAGTATTTT
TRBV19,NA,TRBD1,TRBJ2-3,CASSIDGAGGPTDTQYF,TGTGCCAGTAGTATAGATGGGGCAGGGGGCCCCACAGATACGCAGTATTTT
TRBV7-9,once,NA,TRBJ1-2,CASTPPGTGYYGYTF,TGTGCCAGCACACCCCCCGGCACAGGGTACTATGGCTACACCTTC
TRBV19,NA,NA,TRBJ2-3,CASNRRWGTDTQYF,TGTGCCAGTAATCGGCGGTGGGGCACAGATACGCAGTATTTT
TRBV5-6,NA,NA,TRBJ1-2,CASSHTSGGLNYGYTF,TGTGCCAGCAGCCACACCTCGGGGGGATTAAACTATGGCTACACCTTC
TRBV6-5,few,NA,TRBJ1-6,CASSYSRVSYNSPLHF,TGTGCCAGCAGTTACTCTAGAGTCTCCTATAATTCACCCCTCCACTTT
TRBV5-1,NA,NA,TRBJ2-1,CASSSLRGDNEQFF,TGCGCCAGCAGCTCTCTCAGGGGGGACAATGAGCAGTTCTTC
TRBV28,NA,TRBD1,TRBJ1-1,CASSLRQGAGTEAFF,TGTGCCAGCAGTCTCCGACAGGGGGCTGGCACTGAAGCTTTCTTT
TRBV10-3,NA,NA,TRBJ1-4,CAISGGQGNEKLFF,TGTGCCATCAGTGGGGGGCAGGGTAACGAAAAACTGTTTTTT
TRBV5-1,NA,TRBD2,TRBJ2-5,CASSLGRESRASETQYF,TGCGCCAGCAGCTTGGGGCGGGAGAGCAGGGCTTCGGAGACCCAGTACTTC
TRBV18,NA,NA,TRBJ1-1,CASSPRAASLNTEAFF,TGTGCCAGCTCACCACGGGCAGCCTCTTTGAACACTGAAGCTTTCTTT
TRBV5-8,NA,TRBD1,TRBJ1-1,CASSPGQGATEAFF,TGTGCCAGCAGCCCCGGGCAGGGGGCGACTGAAGCTTTCTTT
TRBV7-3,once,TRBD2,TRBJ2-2,CASSWDSAGGKLFF,TGTGCCAGCAGCTGGGACTCCGCGGGAGGGAAGCTGTTTTTT
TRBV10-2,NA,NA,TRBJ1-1,CASTIQGSGTEAFF,TGCGCCAGCACCATACAGGGAAGTGGCACTGAAGCTTTCTTT
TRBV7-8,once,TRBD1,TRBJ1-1,CASSQMSRDRGTLFEAFF,TGTGCCAGCAGCCAAATGTCCCGGGACAGGGGTACGCTTTTTGAAGCTTTCTTT
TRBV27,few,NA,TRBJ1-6,CASSFNRISSPLHF,TGTGCCAGCAGTTTTAACAGGATCAGTTCACCCCTCCACTTT
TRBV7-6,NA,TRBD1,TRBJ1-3,CASSSGTGFSGNTIYF,TGTGCCAGCAGCTCGGGGACAGGCTTCTCTGGAAACACCATATATTTT
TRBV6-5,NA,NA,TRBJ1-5,CASRVRGHPQHF,TGTGCCAGCAGGGTTAGGGGTCATCCCCAGCATTTT
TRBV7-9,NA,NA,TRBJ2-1,CASSRGGDEQFF,TGTGCCAGCAGCCGAGGAGGCGATGAGCAGTTCTTC
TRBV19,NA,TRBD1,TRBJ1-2,CARSTLDRGNYGYTF,TGTGCCAGGAGTACCCTAGACAGGGGGAACTATGGCTACACCTTC
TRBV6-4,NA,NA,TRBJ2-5,CASSDSRGGGGGETQYF,TGTGCCAGCAGTGACTCGAGGGGAGGGGGAGGAGGAGAGACCCAGTACTTC
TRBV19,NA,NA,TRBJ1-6,CASSIPGSFGSPLHF,TGTGCCAGTAGTATTCCGGGGTCTTTTGGTTCACCCCTCCACTTT
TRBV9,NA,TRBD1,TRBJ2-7,CASSATGETSYEQYF,TGTGCCAGCAGCGCCACAGGGGAAACCTCCTACGAGCAGTACTTC
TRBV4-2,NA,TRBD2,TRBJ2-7,CASSPSDWGGGSYEQYF,TGTGCCAGCAGCCCCTCGGATTGGGGGGGAGGATCCTACGAGCAGTACTTC
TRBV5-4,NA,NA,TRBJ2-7,CASSLVESRGYEQYF,TGTGCCAGCAGCTTGGTCGAATCGAGGGGGTACGAGCAGTACTTC
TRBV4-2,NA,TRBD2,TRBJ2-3,CASSQDVGGGATTRDTQYF,TGTGCCAGCAGCCAAGATGTTGGCGGGGGGGCGACCACACGGGATACGCAGTATTTT
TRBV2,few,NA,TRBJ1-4,CASTEGHQGEKLFF,TGTGCCAGCACCGAAGGGCATCAGGGGGAAAAACTGTTTTTT
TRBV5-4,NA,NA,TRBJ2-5,CASSLVAGGRETQYF,TGTGCCAGCAGCTTGGTGGCAGGGGGGAGGGAGACCCAGTACTTC
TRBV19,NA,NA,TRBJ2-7,CATREGDSNYEQYF,TGTGCCACTAGAGAAGGGGATTCTAACTACGAGCAGTACTTC
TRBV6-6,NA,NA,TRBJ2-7,CASSYSTEYEQYF,TGTGCCAGCAGTTACTCGACGGAGTACGAGCAGTACTTC
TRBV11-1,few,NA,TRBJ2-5,CASSLTTGFGETQYF,TGTGCCAGCAGTTTGACGACGGGTTTTGGAGAGACCCAGTACTTC
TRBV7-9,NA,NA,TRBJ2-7,CASSLGGLGHSEQYF,TGTGCCAGCAGCTTAGGGGGACTCGGGCACTCCGAGCAGTACTTC
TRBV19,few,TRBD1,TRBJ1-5,CASSMGTGPYSNQPQHF,TGTGCCAGTAGTATGGGGACAGGGCCCTATAGCAATCAGCCCCAGCATTTT
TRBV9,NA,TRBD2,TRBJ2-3,CASSVGAGAADTQYF,TGTGCCAGCAGCGTAGGAGCGGGGGCAGCAGATACGCAGTATTTT
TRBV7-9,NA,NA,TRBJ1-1,CASSEGLENTEAFF,TGTGCCAGCAGCGAAGGACTTGAGAACACTGAAGCTTTCTTT
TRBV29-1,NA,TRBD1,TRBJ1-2,CSVETGKRFDYGYTF,TGCAGCGTTGAGACAGGGAAGAGGTTCGACTATGGCTACACCTTC
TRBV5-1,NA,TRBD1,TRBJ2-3,CASSFGQGVTDTQYF,TGCGCCAGCAGCTTTGGGCAGGGGGTCACAGATACGCAGTATTTT
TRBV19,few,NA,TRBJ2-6,CASSIFAGANVLTF,TGTGCCAGTAGTATTTTCGCTGGGGCCAACGTCCTGACTTTC
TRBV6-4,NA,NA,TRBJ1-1,CAARGGRMNTEAFF,TGTGCCGCCCGGGGAGGACGCATGAACACTGAAGCTTTCTTT
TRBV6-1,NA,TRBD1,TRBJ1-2,CASSEIQGLWGYTF,TGTGCCAGCAGTGAAATACAGGGGCTATGGGGCTACACCTTC
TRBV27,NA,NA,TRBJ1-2,CASSLSPRSRGYGYTF,TGTGCCAGCAGTTTATCGCCCCGAAGTCGGGGGTATGGCTACACCTTC
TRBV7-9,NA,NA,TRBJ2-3,CASSYRETQYF,TGTGCCAGCAGCTACCGGGAAACGCAGTATTTT
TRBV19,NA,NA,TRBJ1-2,CASSMRGPQNGYTF,TGTGCCAGTAGTATGAGAGGGCCCCAGAACGGCTACACCTTC
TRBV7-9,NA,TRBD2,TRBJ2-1,CASSVRGLASNEQFF,TGTGCCAGCAGCGTAAGGGGACTAGCTAGCAATGAGCAGTTCTTC